The T cell receptor beta chain under discussion was sequenced for a study of metastatic and nonmetastatic thyroid tumors. At the level of the study: Both malignant and benign thyroid patients supplied peripheral blood and tumor or nodule tissue samples, across which the repertoires of these patients were then compared. Study observations and caveats: In blood and tumor, TCR beta diversity was reportedly significantly higher in malignant thyroid tumors than in benign nodules.

A note on this clone: What it binds is not known.

Each patient went into thyroid surgery without having received any treatment. Authors' processing steps: The distant-metastasis classifier for papillary thyroid cancer was built from CDR3 differences across clinicopathological groups. TCRdb re-analyzed the PCR reads through MiXCR. The V and J calls and clone size come from TCRdb's table, not from the authors' own analysis. The repertoire holds some 27,000 clones, with 3.7% as singletons. Per the germline V gene, CDR1 is MNHNS and CDR2 is SASEGT. The CDR3 contains 15 residues. Deletions cut 5 bases from V and 5 bases from J, with 18 bases between. Sequencing input: blood. The chain combines TRBV6-1 with TRBJ2-5; tentative D call: TRBD1 (6 bases). The sequence was collected from a male donor with papillary thyroid cancer or a benign thyroid nodule (not recorded which). Some clones in this sample may be carry-over from other donors' samples. CDR3 region: CASSPLRTGPETQYF. The CDR3 region has the DNA TGTGCCAGCAGTCCCTTACGCACAGGGCCGGAGACCCAGTACTTC.